The sequence of this T cell receptor beta chain was determined in a study of beta chain features in type 1 diabetes. Overall study results and limits: People with Type 1 diabetes carried modestly yet significantly shorter TCRB CDR3s in all four CD4+ subsets.

Germline V gene sequence: CDR1 MGHDK, CDR2 SYGVNS. V shed 4 bases and J shed 8 bases, with 8 bases lying between them. The length of the CDR3 is 11 residues. The isolated RNA, all of it, was reverse transcribed, so expressed TCRB transcripts were what got sequenced. Generated by immunoSEQ multiplex PCR, the TCRdb table keeps only in-frame clones and is missing some. The data show 200,000 to 250,000 clones, about 14% seen once. Blood was collected once per donor into heparin, averaging about 110 mL. Every sorted population was more than 95% pure. This clone was found a few times. The target antigen is unknown.

Sequencing used naive CD4+ T cells from blood. The chain has TRBV25-1 and TRBJ1-1, with D uncertain. This receptor was taken from a man between 25 and 39 years old with type 1 diabetes. CDR3 DNA: TGTGCCAGCAGTGGGCGGGCCGAAGCTTTCTTT. Translation: CASSGRAEAFF.